This T cell receptor beta chain is drawn from a study of cytomegalovirus exposure and HLA in healthy donors. Study results and limitations: According to reports, the classifier identified cytomegalovirus status with high specificity and sensitivity.

The assay was immunoSEQ multiplex PCR, and TCRdb's table has in-frame clones only and misses some. Of 100,000 to 150,000 clones listed, about 96% are singletons. Separation from the roughly 700-subject first cohort characterized the roughly 120-subject validation cohort, to which the donors belonged. Note on this clone: Its antigen is undetermined.

The germline gives CDR1 SEHNR, CDR2 FQNEAQ (reference sequence). V lost 4 bases to trimming and J lost 2 bases; unmatched junction nucleotides: 4. The CDR3 spans 15 residues. The receptor was derived from a young man in good health and CMV-seronegative. The material sequenced was PBMCs. V usage is TRBV7-9 and J usage is TRBJ2-1; 8 nucleotides agree with TRBD2. CDR3 region: CASSSSGSAYNEQFF. In DNA form, the CDR3 reads TGTGCCAGCAGCTCGAGCGGGAGCGCCTACAATGAGCAGTTCTTC.